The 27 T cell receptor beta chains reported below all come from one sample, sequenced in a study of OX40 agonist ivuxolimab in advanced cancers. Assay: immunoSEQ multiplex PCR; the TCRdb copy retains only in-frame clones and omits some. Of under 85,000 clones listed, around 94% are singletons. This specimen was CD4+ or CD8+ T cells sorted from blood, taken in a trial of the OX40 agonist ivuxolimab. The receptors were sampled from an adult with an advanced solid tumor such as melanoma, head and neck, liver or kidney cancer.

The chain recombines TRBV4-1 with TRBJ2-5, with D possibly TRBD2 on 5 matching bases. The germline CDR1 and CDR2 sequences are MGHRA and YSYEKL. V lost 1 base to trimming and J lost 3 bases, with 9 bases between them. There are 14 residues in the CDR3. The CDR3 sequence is CASSQGYGEETQYF. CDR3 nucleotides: TGCGCCAGCAGCCAAGGGTACGGGGAAGAGACCCAGTACTTC.

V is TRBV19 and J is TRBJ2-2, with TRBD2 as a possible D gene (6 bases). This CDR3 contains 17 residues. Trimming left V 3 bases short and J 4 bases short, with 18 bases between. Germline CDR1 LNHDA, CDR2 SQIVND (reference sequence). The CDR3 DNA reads TGTGCCAGTAGTATTGTCCAGCTTCGGGGGAGCACCGGGGAGCTGTTTTTT. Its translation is CASSIVQLRGSTGELFF.

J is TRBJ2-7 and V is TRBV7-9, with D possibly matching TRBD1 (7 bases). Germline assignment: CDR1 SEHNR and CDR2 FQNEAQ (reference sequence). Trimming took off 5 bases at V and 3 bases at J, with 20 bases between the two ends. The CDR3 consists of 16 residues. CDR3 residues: CASSAPQGGRSYEQYF. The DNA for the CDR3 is TGTGCCAGCAGCGCCCCCCAGGGGGGACGGAGCTACGAGCAGTACTTC.

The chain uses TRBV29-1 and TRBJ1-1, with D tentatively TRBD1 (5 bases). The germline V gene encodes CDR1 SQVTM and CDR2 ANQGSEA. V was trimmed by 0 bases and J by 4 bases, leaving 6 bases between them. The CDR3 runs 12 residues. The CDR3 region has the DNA TGCAGCGTTGAAGAGGGGCGCACTGAAGCTTTCTTT. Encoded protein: CSVEEGRTEAFF.

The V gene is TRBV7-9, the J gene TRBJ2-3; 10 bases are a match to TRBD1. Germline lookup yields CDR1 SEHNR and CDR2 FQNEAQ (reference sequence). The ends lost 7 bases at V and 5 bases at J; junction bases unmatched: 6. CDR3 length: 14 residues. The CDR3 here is CASTRQGALDTQYF. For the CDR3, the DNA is TGTGCCAGCACCCGACAGGGGGCTTTAGATACGCAGTATTTT.

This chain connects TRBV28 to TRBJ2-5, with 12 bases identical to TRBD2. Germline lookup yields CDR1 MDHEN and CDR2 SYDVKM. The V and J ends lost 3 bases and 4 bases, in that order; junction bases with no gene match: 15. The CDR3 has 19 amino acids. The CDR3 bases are TGTGCCAGCAGTTTCCGGAGCTATCTAGCGGGGGGGAAGGGAGAGACCCAGTACTTC. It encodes CASSFRSYLAGGKGETQYF.

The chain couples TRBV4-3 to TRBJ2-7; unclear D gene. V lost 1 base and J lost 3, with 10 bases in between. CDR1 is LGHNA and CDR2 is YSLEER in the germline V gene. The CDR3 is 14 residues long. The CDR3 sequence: CASSQGPAYYEQYF. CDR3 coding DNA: TGCGCCAGCAGCCAAGGCCCGGCCTACTACGAGCAGTACTTC.

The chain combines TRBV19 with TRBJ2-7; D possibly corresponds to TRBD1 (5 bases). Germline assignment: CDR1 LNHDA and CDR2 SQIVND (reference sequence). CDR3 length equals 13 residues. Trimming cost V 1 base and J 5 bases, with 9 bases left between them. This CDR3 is CASSIGQGNEQYF. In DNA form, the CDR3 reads TGTGCCAGTAGTATAGGGCAGGGAAACGAGCAGTACTTC.

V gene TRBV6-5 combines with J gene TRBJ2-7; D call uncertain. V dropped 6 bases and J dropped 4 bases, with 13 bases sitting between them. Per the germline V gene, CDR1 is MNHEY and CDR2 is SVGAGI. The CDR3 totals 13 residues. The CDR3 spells CASSEVLGYEQYF. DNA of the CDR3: TGTGCCAGCAGCGAGGTCTTAGGTTACGAGCAGTACTTC.

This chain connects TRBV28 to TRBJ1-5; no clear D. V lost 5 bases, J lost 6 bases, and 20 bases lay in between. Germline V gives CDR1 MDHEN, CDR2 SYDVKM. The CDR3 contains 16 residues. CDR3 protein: CASSTPTTFSGQPQHF. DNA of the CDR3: TGTGCCAGCAGTACCCCCACGACCTTTTCGGGTCAGCCCCAGCATTTT.

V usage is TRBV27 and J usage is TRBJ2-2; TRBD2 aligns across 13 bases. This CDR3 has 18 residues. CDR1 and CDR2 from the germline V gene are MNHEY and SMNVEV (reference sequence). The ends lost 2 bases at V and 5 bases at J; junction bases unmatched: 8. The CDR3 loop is CASSLGALAGGRTGELFF. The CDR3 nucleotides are TGTGCCAGCAGTTTAGGGGCACTAGCGGGAGGGAGGACCGGGGAGCTGTTTTTT.

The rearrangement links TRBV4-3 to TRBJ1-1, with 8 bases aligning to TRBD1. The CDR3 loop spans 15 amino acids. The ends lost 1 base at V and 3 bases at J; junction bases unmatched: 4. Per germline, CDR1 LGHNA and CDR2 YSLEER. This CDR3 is CASSQVDRADTEAFF. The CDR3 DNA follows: TGCGCCAGCAGCCAAGTGGACAGGGCGGACACTGAAGCTTTCTTT.

The chain's CDR3 is CASSFRGRDTDEQFF. CDR3 DNA sequence: TGTGCCAGCAGCTTCCGCGGGAGGGATACCGATGAGCAGTTCTTC. The genes are TRBV5-4 and TRBJ2-1, with 9 nucleotides matching TRBD2. The germline V gene has CDR1 SGHNT and CDR2 YYREEE (reference sequence). The J segment lost 8 bases and the V segment lost 2 bases, leaving 8 bases of the junction unmatched. The CDR3 sequence is 15 residues long.

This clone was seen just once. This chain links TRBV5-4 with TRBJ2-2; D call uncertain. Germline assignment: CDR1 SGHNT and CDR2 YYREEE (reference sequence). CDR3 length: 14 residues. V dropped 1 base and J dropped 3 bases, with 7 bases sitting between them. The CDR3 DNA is TGTGCCAGCAGCTTGCTAACTGACACCGGGGAGCTGTTTTTT. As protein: CASSLLTDTGELFF.

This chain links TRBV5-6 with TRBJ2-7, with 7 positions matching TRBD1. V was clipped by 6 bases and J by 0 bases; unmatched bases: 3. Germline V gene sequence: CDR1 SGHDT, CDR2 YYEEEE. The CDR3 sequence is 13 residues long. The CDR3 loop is CASIQGSSYEQYF. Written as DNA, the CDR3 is TGTGCCAGCATACAGGGGAGCTCCTACGAGCAGTACTTC.

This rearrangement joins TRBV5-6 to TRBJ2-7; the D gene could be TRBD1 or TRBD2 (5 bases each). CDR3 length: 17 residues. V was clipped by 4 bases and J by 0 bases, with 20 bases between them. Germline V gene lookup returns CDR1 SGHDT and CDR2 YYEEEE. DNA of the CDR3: TGTGCCAGCAGCCCCGGGGCTAGGGGAGTCCTCTCCTACGAGCAGTACTTC. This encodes CASSPGARGVLSYEQYF.

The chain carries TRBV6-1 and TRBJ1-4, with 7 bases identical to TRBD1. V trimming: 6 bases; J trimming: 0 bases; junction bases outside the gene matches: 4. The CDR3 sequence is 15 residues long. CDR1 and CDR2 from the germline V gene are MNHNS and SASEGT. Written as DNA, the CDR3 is TGTGCCAGCAGGACAGGGACTGCAACTAATGAAAAACTGTTTTTT. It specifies CASRTGTATNEKLFF.

CDR3: CATSRAGRAHYEQYF. Here the CDR3 DNA reads TGTGCCACCAGCAGAGCGGGCAGGGCCCATTACGAGCAGTACTTC. The chain employs TRBV15 and TRBJ2-7, with D tentatively TRBD1 (5 bases). V was pared by 1 base and J by 4 bases, with 14 bases between. CDR3 size: 15 residues. Germline V gives CDR1 LNHNV, CDR2 YYDKDF (reference sequence).

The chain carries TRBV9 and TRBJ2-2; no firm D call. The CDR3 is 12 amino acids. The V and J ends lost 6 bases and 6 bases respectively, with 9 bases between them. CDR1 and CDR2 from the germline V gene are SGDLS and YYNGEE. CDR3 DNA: TGTGCCAGCACTGGATTTTCCGGGGAGCTGTTTTTT. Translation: CASTGFSGELFF.

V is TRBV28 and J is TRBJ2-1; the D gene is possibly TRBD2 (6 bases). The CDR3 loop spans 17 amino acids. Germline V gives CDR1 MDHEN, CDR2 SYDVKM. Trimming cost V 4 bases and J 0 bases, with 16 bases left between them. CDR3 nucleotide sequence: TGTGCCAGCAGTTCACTAGTAGCGGTGAACTCCTACAATGAGCAGTTCTTC. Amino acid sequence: CASSSLVAVNSYNEQFF.

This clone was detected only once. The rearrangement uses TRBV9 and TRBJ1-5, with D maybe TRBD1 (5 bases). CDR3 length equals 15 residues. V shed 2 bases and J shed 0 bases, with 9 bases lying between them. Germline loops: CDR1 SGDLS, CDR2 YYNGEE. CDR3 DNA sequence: TGTGCCAGCAGCGTTGGGGGGTATAGCAATCAGCCCCAGCATTTT. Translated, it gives CASSVGGYSNQPQHF.

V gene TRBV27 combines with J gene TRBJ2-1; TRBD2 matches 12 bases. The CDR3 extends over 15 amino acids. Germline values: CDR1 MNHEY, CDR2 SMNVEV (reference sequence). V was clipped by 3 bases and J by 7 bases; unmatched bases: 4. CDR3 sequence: CASSFPSGGGNEQFF. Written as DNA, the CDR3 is TGTGCCAGCAGTTTCCCTAGCGGGGGGGGTAATGAGCAGTTCTTC.

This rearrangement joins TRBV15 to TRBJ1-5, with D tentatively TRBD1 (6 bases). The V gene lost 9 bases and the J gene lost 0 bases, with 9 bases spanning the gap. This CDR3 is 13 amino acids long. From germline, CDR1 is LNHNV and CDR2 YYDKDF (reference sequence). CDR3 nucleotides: TGTGCCACGCGGGACAATAGCAATCAGCCCCAGCATTTT. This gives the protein CATRDNSNQPQHF.

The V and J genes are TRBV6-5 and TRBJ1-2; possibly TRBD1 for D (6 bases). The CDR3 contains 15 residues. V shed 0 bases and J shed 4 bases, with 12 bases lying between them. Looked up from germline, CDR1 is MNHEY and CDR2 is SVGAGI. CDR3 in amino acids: CASSYSKGDGYGYTF. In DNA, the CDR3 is TGTGCCAGCAGTTACTCGAAGGGGGATGGCTATGGCTACACCTTC.

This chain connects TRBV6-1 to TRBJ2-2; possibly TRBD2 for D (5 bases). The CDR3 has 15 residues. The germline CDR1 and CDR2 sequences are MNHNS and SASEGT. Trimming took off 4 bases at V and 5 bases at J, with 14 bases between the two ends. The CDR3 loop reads CASSGIRSGTGELFF. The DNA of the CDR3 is TGTGCCAGCAGTGGAATAAGGTCGGGGACCGGGGAGCTGTTTTTT.

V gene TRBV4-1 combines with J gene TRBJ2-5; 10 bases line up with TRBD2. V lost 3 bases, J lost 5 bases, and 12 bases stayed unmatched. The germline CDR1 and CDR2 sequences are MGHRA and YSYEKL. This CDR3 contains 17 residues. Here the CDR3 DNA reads TGCGCCAGCAGCCAGACGTACCCGGGACTAGCGTCGGAGACCCAGTACTTC. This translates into CASSQTYPGLASETQYF.

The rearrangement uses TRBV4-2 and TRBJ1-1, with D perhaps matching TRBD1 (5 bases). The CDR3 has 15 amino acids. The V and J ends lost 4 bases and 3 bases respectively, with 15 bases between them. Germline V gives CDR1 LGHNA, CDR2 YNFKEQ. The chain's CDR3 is CASSRSTQGDTEAFF. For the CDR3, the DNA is TGTGCCAGCAGCCGGTCAACCCAGGGTGACACTGAAGCTTTCTTT.